Below are 27 T cell receptor beta chains sequenced from a single sample in a study of blood T cell repertoires in COVID-19. The data were produced by immunoSEQ multiplex PCR, yet TCRdb's version contains in-frame clones alone and is incomplete. The table lists about 100,000 clones, about 85% of them singletons, with around 4.5% in the top ten. Sequenced: peripheral blood. These receptors were taken from a man in his sixties with acute or convalescent COVID-19.

The chain couples TRBV7-2 to TRBJ2-1, with TRBD2 identical over 8 bases. Germline assignment: CDR1 SGHTA and CDR2 FQGNSA. The CDR3 is made up of 15 amino acids. V dropped 3 bases and J dropped 2; count of bases not matched to a gene: 3. Here the CDR3 reads CASSFERGTYNEQFF. The CDR3 DNA reads TGTGCCAGCAGCTTTGAGCGGGGGACCTACAATGAGCAGTTCTTC.

This chain connects TRBV6-2 or TRBV6-3 to TRBJ1-2; unclear D gene. V was trimmed by 6 bases and J by 3 bases, leaving 20 bases between them. From germline, CDR1 is MNHEY and CDR2 SVGEGT. There are 16 residues in the CDR3. CDR3 sequence (DNA): TGTGCCAGCAGCCGCAGCGAGGTGGGTCGGTACTATGGCTACACCTTC. The encoded protein is CASSRSEVGRYYGYTF.

The table lists this clone with many counts. The genes are TRBV11-3 and TRBJ1-1; tentative D call: TRBD1 (6 bases). Germline V CDR1 and CDR2: SGHNT, YENEEA. The CDR3 has 15 amino acids. V lost 1 base and J 1 base, leaving 10 bases between the germline ends. In DNA form, the CDR3 reads TGTGCCAGCAGCTTAGTGGCAGGGGCGAACACTGAAGCTTTCTTT. Protein product: CASSLVAGANTEAFF.

The chain is built from TRBV7-6 and TRBJ1-1, with a weak D call TRBD1 (5 bases). V lost 6 bases and J 6 bases, leaving 11 bases between the germline ends. Germline assignment: CDR1 SGHVS and CDR2 FNYEAQ. This CDR3 spans 12 amino acids. The CDR3 nucleotides read TGTGCCAGCAGGCAGGGTGGGGCTGAAGCTTTCTTT. Its protein product is CASRQGGAEAFF. The full variable domain, its missing parts supplied by reference TRBV7-6 and TRBJ1-1, is GAGVSQSPRYKVTKRGQDVALRCDPISGHVSLYWYRQALGQGPEFLTYFNYEAQQDKSGLPNDRFSAERPEGSISTLTIQRTEQRDSAMYRCASRQGGAEAFFGQGTRLTVV.

The V call is TRBV7-9, the J call TRBJ1-3; the D is unclear. V dropped 3 bases and J dropped 0 bases, with 12 bases sitting between them. The CDR3 spans 16 residues. CDR1 SEHNR and CDR2 FQNEAQ come from the germline V gene (reference sequence). The CDR3 DNA reads as TGTGCCAGCAGCTTCGGGTATTCCTCCTCTGGAAACACCATATATTTT. This encodes CASSFGYSSSGNTIYF. Using reference TRBV7-9 and TRBJ1-3 for the parts outside the CDR3, the full variable domain is DTGVSQNPRHKITKRGQNVTFRCDPISEHNRLYWYRQTLGQGPEFLTYFQNEAQLEKSRLLSDRFSAERPKGSFSTLEIQRTEQGDSAMYLCASSFGYSSSGNTIYFGEGSWLTVV.

The CDR3 is CASRRDTGDLYF. The DNA of the CDR3 is TGTGCCAGCAGAAGGGACACAGGGGACCTATATTTT. The chain has TRBV9 and TRBJ1-3; TRBD1 matches 7 bases. Germline V CDR1 and CDR2: SGDLS, YYNGEE. There are 12 residues in the CDR3. V was clipped by 5 bases and J by 14 bases; unmatched bases: 10.

V usage is TRBV5-1 and J usage is TRBJ2-2; a possible D gene is TRBD1 (5 bases). The V and J ends lost 0 bases and 6 bases respectively, with 12 bases between them. The CDR3 contains 15 residues. Germline values: CDR1 SGHRS, CDR2 YFSETQ. CDR3 DNA: TGCGCCAGCAGCTTGGACACGCAGGGTGCCGGGGAGCTGTTTTTT. Amino acids: CASSLDTQGAGELFF.

The chain combines TRBV5-1 with TRBJ1-6; the D is unclear. The germline V gene encodes CDR1 SGHRS and CDR2 YFSETQ. V lost 5 bases to trimming and J lost 10 bases, with 13 bases between them. The CDR3 length is 13 residues. The CDR3 nucleotides are TGCGCCAGCAGGACTACTATAGAGTCACCCCTCCACTTT. As protein: CASRTTIESPLHF.

Points on this clone: Other DNA sequences in this sample translate to the same CDR3. The chain carries TRBV5-1 and TRBJ2-3; D is ambiguous. Per germline, CDR1 SGHRS and CDR2 YFSETQ. This CDR3 is 14 amino acids long. Trimming stripped 0 bases from V and 0 bases from J, with 5 bases between. The DNA for the CDR3 is TGCGCCAGCAGCTTGGGCGGTAGCACAGATACGCAGTATTTT. Translating it yields CASSLGGSTDTQYF.

V and J are TRBV27 and TRBJ2-7, with 10 bases matching TRBD1. J was trimmed by 0 bases and V by 3 bases; bases with no gene match: 17. This CDR3 comprises 20 residues. The germline V gene encodes CDR1 MNHEY and CDR2 SMNVEV (reference sequence). The CDR3 DNA reads as TGTGCCAGCAGTTTGAGCGGGACAGGGGTTCGTCTATCGAGCTCCTACGAGCAGTACTTC. Translated, it gives CASSLSGTGVRLSSSYEQYF.

This clone was observed a handful of times. The chain combines TRBV15 with TRBJ2-1; 10 nucleotides agree with TRBD2. The CDR3 sequence is 18 residues long. Germline lookup yields CDR1 LNHNV and CDR2 YYDKDF (reference sequence). The CDR3 reads CATPFRSGRALYYNEQFF. In nucleotides, the CDR3 is TGTGCTACGCCATTCCGGAGCGGGAGGGCCTTATACTACAATGAGCAGTTCTTC.

The CDR3 reads CASDRGNSYEQYF. As DNA, the CDR3 is TGTGCCAGCGATAGAGGGAATTCCTACGAGCAGTACTTC. This chain joins TRBV6-5 and TRBJ2-7; a possible D gene is TRBD2 (5 bases). V lost 8 bases, J lost 1 base, and 12 bases lay in between. Germline loops: CDR1 MNHEY, CDR2 SVGAGI. CDR3 length equals 13 residues.

The rearrangement links TRBV9 to TRBJ2-6; D remains unclear. The CDR3 loop spans 14 amino acids. Germline V gene lookup returns CDR1 SGDLS and CDR2 YYNGEE. The germline V and J ends were trimmed by 4 bases and 4 bases, with 9 bases remaining between them. The CDR3 DNA is TGTGCCAGCAGCACCAACTTAGGGGCCAACGTCCTGACTTTC. It translates to CASSTNLGANVLTF.

J is TRBJ1-4 and V is TRBV11-2, with D unclear. Per the germline V gene, CDR1 is SGHAT and CDR2 is FQNNGV. The CDR3 has 17 residues. V shed 5 bases and J shed 0 bases, with 16 bases lying between them. The CDR3 sequence is CASSLLRSVATNEKLFF. In DNA, the CDR3 is TGTGCCAGCAGCCTTCTTAGATCCGTTGCAACTAATGAAAAACTGTTTTTT.

The chain employs TRBV19 and TRBJ1-5, with 7 bases that match TRBD1. J lost 2 bases, V lost 3 bases, and 10 bases had no gene match. The CDR3 runs to 17 residues. Per the germline V gene, CDR1 is LNHDA and CDR2 is SQIVND (reference sequence). CDR3: CASSMLAGGSGNQPQHF. CDR3 in DNA: TGTGCCAGTAGTATGCTGGCAGGGGGTAGTGGCAATCAGCCCCAGCATTTT.

The chain couples TRBV11-2 to TRBJ1-5; D uncertain. There are 14 residues in the CDR3. V lost 3 bases, J lost 9 bases, and 15 bases lay in between. The germline V gene encodes CDR1 SGHAT and CDR2 FQNNGV. The CDR3 nucleotides read TGTGCCAGCAGCTTCGGGGATGCCGCCTCGCCCCAGCATTTT. It codes for CASSFGDAASPQHF.

The V call is TRBV7-8, the J call TRBJ2-5; the match to TRBD2 covers 11 bases. The CDR3 has 15 residues. V lost 3 bases, J lost 5 bases, and 5 bases stayed unmatched. Per the germline V gene, CDR1 is SGHVS and CDR2 is FQNEAQ. The chain's CDR3 is CASSFSGGAGETQYF. The CDR3 DNA is TGTGCCAGCAGCTTTAGCGGGGGGGCAGGCGAGACCCAGTACTTC.

This rearrangement joins TRBV6-2 or TRBV6-3 to TRBJ2-7; D is possibly TRBD2 (7 bases). V was trimmed by 6 bases and J by 5 bases, leaving 20 bases between them. The CDR3 is made up of 15 amino acids. CDR1 is MNHEY, CDR2 SVGEGT, per germline. CDR3 sequence: CASSPPGGLRDEQYF. CDR3 in DNA: TGTGCCAGCAGCCCCCCCGGGGGGCTTAGGGACGAGCAGTACTTC.

The chain uses TRBV6-2 or TRBV6-3 and TRBJ1-1; 8 bases are shared with TRBD1. CDR1 is MNHEY, CDR2 SVGEGT, per germline. With 0 bases clipped from V and 5 bases from J, the junction kept 5 bases outside the gene matches. This CDR3 is built from 15 residues. CDR3 sequence reads: CASSYSRGRGTEAFF. CDR3 in DNA: TGTGCCAGCAGTTACTCCAGGGGGCGAGGGACTGAAGCTTTCTTT.

This chain uses TRBV19 with TRBJ2-6; D is possibly TRBD2 (5 bases). With 6 bases removed from V and 0 bases from J, the gap between germline ends came to 6 bases. This CDR3 comprises 14 residues. Germline CDR1 reads LNHDA; CDR2 reads SQIVND (reference sequence). This CDR3 is CASRGASGANVLTF. CDR3 in DNA: TGTGCCAGTAGGGGAGCCTCTGGGGCCAACGTCCTGACTTTC. Full variable domain (rest looked up from reference TRBV19 and TRBJ2-6): DGGITQSPKYLFRKEGQNVTLSCEQNLNHDAMYWYRQDPGQGLRLIYYSQIVNDFQKGDIAEGYSVSREKKESFPLTVTSAQKNPTAFYLCASRGASGANVLTFGAGSRLTVL.

The rearrangement uses TRBV5-1 and TRBJ1-2; tentatively, D is TRBD1 (5 bases). The CDR3 has 13 residues. V lost 2 bases, J lost 3 bases, and 8 bases lay in between. Germline CDR1 reads SGHRS; CDR2 reads YFSETQ. The CDR3 reads CASSLSTDYGYTF. For the CDR3, the DNA is TGCGCCAGCAGCTTATCGACAGACTATGGCTACACCTTC. The full variable domain, rest sourced from reference TRBV5-1 and TRBJ1-2, is KAGVTQTPRYLIKTRGQQVTLSCSPISGHRSVSWYQQTPGQGLQFLFEYFSETQRNKGNFPGRFSGRQFSNSRSEMNVSTLELGDSALYLCASSLSTDYGYTFGSGTRLTVV.

The V gene is TRBV11-1, the J gene TRBJ2-1; maybe TRBD2 (6 bases). The CDR3 has 16 amino acids. V was clipped by 0 bases and J by 7 bases, with 16 bases between them. Germline assignment: CDR1 SGHAT and CDR2 FQDESV (reference sequence). The CDR3 bases are TGTGCCAGCAGCTTAGCCACGACTAGGGTATTAAATGAGCAGTTCTTC. Residues: CASSLATTRVLNEQFF.

V gene TRBV6-1 combines with J gene TRBJ1-5; D is possibly TRBD1 (6 bases). Germline V gene lookup returns CDR1 MNHNS and CDR2 SASEGT. The CDR3 totals 15 residues. The germline V and J ends were trimmed by 1 base and 5 bases, with 12 bases remaining between them. Written as DNA, the CDR3 is TGTGCCAGCAGTGAAGTTCTCGCAGGGGATCAGCCCCAGCATTTT. Its translation: CASSEVLAGDQPQHF.

The rearrangement uses TRBV6-5 and TRBJ1-6; TRBD1 matches at 7 bases. The CDR3 has 14 residues. From germline, CDR1 is MNHEY and CDR2 SVGAGI. J lost 9 bases, V lost 5 bases, and 7 bases had no gene match. The CDR3 protein is CASSTDRVASPLHF. Here the CDR3 DNA reads TGTGCCAGCAGTACAGACAGGGTGGCTTCACCCCTCCACTTT.

This clone has only a few counts. The chain carries TRBV12-3 or TRBV12-4 and TRBJ1-2, with 9 positions matching TRBD1. V shed 4 bases, J shed 13 bases, and the junction held 10 bases outside the gene matches. The CDR3 length is 13 residues. The CDR3 loop reads CASSYRDRASGTF. The CDR3 DNA reads TGTGCCAGCAGTTACCGGGACAGGGCTTCAGGCACCTTC.

V is TRBV6-5 and J is TRBJ2-3; TRBD2 might be the D (5 bases). CDR1 is MNHEY and CDR2 is SVGAGI in the germline V gene. The CDR3 covers 13 residues. V gave up 7 bases and J gave up 3 bases, with 11 bases separating them. The CDR3 nucleotides are TGTGCCAGCACCTCGCCGGGGACAGATACGCAGTATTTT. As protein: CASTSPGTDTQYF.

The chain is built from TRBV6-2 or TRBV6-3 and TRBJ2-7; 7 nucleotides agree with TRBD2. Germline lookup yields CDR1 MNHEY and CDR2 SVGEGT. The CDR3 contains 14 residues. J lost 5 bases, V lost 0 bases, and 4 bases had no gene match. The CDR3 DNA is TGTGCCAGCAGTTACTCGACTAGCTACGACGAGCAGTACTTC. This translates into CASSYSTSYDEQYF.